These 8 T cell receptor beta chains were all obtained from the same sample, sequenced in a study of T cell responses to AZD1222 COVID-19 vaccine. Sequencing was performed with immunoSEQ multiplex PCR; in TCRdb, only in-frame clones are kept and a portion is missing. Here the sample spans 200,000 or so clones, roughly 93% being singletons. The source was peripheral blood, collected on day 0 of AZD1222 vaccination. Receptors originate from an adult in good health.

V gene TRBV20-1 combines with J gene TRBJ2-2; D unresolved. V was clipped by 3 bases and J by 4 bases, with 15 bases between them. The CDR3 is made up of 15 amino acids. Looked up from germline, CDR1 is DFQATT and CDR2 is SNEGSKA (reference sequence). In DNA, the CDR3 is TGCAGTGCTAGTAAGCCTCCCCTGAGCACCGGGGAGCTGTTTTTT. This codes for CSASKPPLSTGELFF.

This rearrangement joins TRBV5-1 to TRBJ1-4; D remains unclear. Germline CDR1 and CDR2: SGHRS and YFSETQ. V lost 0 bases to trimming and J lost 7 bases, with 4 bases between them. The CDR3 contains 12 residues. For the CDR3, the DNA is TGCGCCAGCAGCTTGGCCGGTGAAAAACTGTTTTTT. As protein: CASSLAGEKLFF.

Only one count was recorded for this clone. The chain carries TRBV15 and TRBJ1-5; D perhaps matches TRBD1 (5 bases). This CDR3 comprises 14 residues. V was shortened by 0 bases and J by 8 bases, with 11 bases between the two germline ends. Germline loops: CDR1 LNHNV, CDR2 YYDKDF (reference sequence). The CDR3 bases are TGTGCCACCAGCAGAGATCCAGGGCGGGAGCCCCAGCATTTT. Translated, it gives CATSRDPGREPQHF.

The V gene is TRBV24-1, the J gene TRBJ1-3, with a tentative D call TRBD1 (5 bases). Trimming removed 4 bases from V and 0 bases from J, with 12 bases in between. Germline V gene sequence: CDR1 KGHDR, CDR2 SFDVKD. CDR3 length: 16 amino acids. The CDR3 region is CATSDPGGSSGNTIYF. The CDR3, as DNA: TGTGCCACCAGTGACCCTGGGGGTTCCTCTGGAAACACCATATATTTT.

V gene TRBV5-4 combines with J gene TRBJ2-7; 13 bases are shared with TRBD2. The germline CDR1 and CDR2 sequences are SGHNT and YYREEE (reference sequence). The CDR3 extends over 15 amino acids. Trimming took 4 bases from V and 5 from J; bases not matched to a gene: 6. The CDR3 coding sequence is TGTGCCAGCAGCGGAACTAGCGGGAGGGTCCACGAGCAGTACTTC. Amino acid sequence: CASSGTSGRVHEQYF.

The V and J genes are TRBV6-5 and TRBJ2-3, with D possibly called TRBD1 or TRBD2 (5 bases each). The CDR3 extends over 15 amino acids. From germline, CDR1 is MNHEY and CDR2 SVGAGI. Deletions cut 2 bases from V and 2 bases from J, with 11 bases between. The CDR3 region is CASSYTLGATDTQYF. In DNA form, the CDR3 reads TGTGCCAGCAGTTACACCCTCGGGGCCACAGATACGCAGTATTTT.

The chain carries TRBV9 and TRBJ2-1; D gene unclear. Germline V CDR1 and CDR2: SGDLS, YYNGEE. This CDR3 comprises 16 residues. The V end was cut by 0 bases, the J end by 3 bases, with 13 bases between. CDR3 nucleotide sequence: TGTGCCAGCAGCGTAGGCCTATCCCCTCTCTACAATGAGCAGTTCTTC. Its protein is CASSVGLSPLYNEQFF.

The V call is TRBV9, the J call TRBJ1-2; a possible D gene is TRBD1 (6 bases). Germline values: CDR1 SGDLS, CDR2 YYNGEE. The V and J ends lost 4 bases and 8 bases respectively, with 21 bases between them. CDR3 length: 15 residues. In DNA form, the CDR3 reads TGTGCCAGCAGCACAACCGGGACAACAACGGGCGGCTACACCTTC. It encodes CASSTTGTTTGGYTF.